The present T cell receptor (beta chain) was sequenced within a study of blood T cell repertoires in COVID-19. Study at large: Sample material is recorded as cDNA or gDNA derived from T cells, B-cell-depleted T cells, or PBMCs.

The sample holds one count of this clone. Assay used: immunoSEQ multiplex PCR; TCRdb lists only in-frame clones, some missing. Here the sample spans some 140,000 clones, around 89% being singletons. Trimming cost V 5 bases and J 3 bases; bases outside gene matches: 5. The CDR3 is made up of 15 amino acids. Germline V CDR1 and CDR2: SEHNR, FQNEAQ (reference sequence). Sequencing input: peripheral blood. This receptor was obtained from an older man with active COVID-19. The chain combines TRBV7-9 with TRBJ2-3; 10 positions match TRBD1. The DNA of the CDR3 is TGTGCCAGCAGCAACCGGACAGGGGGTACAGATACGCAGTATTTT. It codes for CASSNRTGGTDTQYF. Drawing the rest from reference TRBV7-9 and TRBJ2-3, the complete variable domain is DTGVSQNPRHKITKRGQNVTFRCDPISEHNRLYWYRQTLGQGPEFLTYFQNEAQLEKSRLLSDRFSAERPKGSFSTLEIQRTEQGDSAMYLCASSNRTGGTDTQYFGPGTRLTVL.